This T cell receptor beta chain appears in the sequencing data of a study of T-cell memory formation after mild COVID-19. TCRdb called the 5' RACE reads again in MiXCR, with one record for every CDR3 protein. This sample has approximately 240,000 distinct CDR3 sequences, with approximately 16% found just once. This clonotype was observed at least ten times. Its antigen is unidentified. Study-wide results and caveats: That cross-reactive memory joined was suggested by some responding clones appearing in pre-infection memory. The CD4+ clones that contracted clustered mainly within CM and EM, and the CD8+ clones concentrated in EMRA.

The sequenced sample consisted of PBMCs or a T cell subset sorted from them (not recorded which). The sequence was collected from a man younger than 30 who had mild COVID-19 (a few samples of this study predate the infection). Cell type and time point are not known.

CDR3 in DNA: TGCGCCAGCAGCTCGGGGACTAGCGGGGGGGATACGCAGTATTTT. Residues: CASSSGTSGGDTQYF. The chain joins TRBV5-1 to TRBJ2-3, with TRBD2 identical over 15 bases. The CDR3 runs to 15 residues. Germline V gene data show CDR1 as SGHRS and CDR2 as YFSETQ. Losses at the gene ends were 3 bases for V and 6 bases for J; bases not matched to a gene: 2.